This T cell receptor beta chain was obtained from a study of shared clonotypes between healthy human individuals. Points from the study as a whole: The authors expected sequencing depth to affect clonotype sharing among donors. Shared clonotypes across all four donors exceeded non-shared ones in generation probability. Clonotype sharing across several donors was observed for about 5.2% of naive CD4 clonotypes.

Concerning this clone: Its specificity is unknown.

TCRdb's table, derived via immunoSEQ multiplex PCR, lists solely in-frame clones and lacks some. The table has around 1.9 million clones, just under 95% seen once. Only CD45RO-negative cells positively selected for CCR7 counted as naive CD8 cells, so terminally differentiated effector memory CD45RA+ cells were excluded. CDR1 LNHDA and CDR2 SQIVND come from the germline V gene (reference sequence). This CDR3 is built from 11 residues. V dropped 8 bases and J dropped 7 bases, with 11 bases sitting between them. Source material: naive CD8+ T cells from PBMCs. This sequence joins TRBV19 and TRBJ1-2; no definite D call. The receptor's source is a young man in good health. Some clones in this sample may be carry-over from other donors' samples. This CDR3 is CASFYGFGYTF. The CDR3, as DNA: TGTGCCAGTTTTTATGGTTTTGGCTACACCTTC.